This is a list of T cell receptor beta chains from one sample in a study of blood T cells in healthy people across ages. TCRdb re-analysed the 5' RACE reads in MiXCR, keeping a single row per CDR3 protein. Among some 890,000 distinct CDR3 sequences listed, about 27% were seen once. The same sample was also used in a study of T cells of mothers and their children.

The sample consisted of blood. These receptors all come from a woman in her forties in good health. Both conserved end residues are part of each CDR3. The D gene is left open where the match is weak. Size is omitted from some rows. Given values are once, few, many or a class for expanded clones.

J	size	D	V	CDR3	DNA
TRBJ1-4	.	.	TRBV5-1	CANSGGRTFNEKLFF	TGCGCCAACAGCGGGGGACGGACCTTTAATGAAAAACTGTTTTTT
TRBJ1-2	.	.	TRBV19	CASTLKNRINYGYTF	TGTGCCAGTACCCTCAAGAACAGAATTAACTATGGCTACACCTTC
TRBJ2-7	.	TRBD2	TRBV28	CASSGSAGAHYNEQYF	TGTGCCAGCAGTGGATCAGCGGGGGCCCACTACAATGAGCAGTACTTC
TRBJ2-1	.	.	TRBV27	CASSFFRRMRENNEQFF	TGTGCCAGCAGTTTCTTTCGGCGGATGCGGGAAAACAATGAGCAGTTCTTC
TRBJ2-7	.	.	TRBV5-1	CASSFADRGEQYF	TGCGCCAGCAGTTTTGCCGACAGAGGCGAGCAGTACTTC
TRBJ1-1	.	.	TRBV20-1	CSAPPTDMNTEAFF	TGCAGTGCTCCCCCGACGGATATGAACACTGAAGCTTTCTTT
TRBJ2-5	.	.	TRBV7-2	CASSLSAGPTGETQYF	TGTGCCAGCAGCTTATCCGCCGGGCCTACCGGGGAGACCCAGTACTTC
TRBJ2-5	few	TRBD1	TRBV10-3	CAIRGTGGASETQYF	TGTGCCATCAGAGGGACAGGGGGCGCATCAGAGACCCAGTACTTC
TRBJ1-2	few	TRBD1	TRBV11-2	CASSSGQGNNGYTF	TGTGCCAGCAGCTCTGGACAGGGTAATAACGGCTACACCTTC
TRBJ2-1	.	.	TRBV7-9	CASSLGWAFRQEYNEQFF	TGTGCCAGCAGCTTAGGGTGGGCTTTCAGACAGGAATACAATGAGCAGTTCTTC
TRBJ2-1	.	.	TRBV9	CASSVVADSYNEQFF	TGCGCCAGCAGCGTAGTGGCAGATTCCTACAATGAGCAGTTCTTC
TRBJ2-7	.	.	TRBV7-2	CASSLGRPRDSYEQYF	TGTGCCAGCAGCCTAGGGAGACCCAGAGATTCCTACGAGCAGTACTTC
TRBJ2-1	few	.	TRBV29-1	CSFEYYNEQFF	TGCAGCTTTGAATACTACAATGAGCAGTTCTTC
TRBJ2-5	many	.	TRBV5-1	CASSLVGVGETQYF	TGTGCCAGCAGTTTAGTAGGCGTTGGGGAGACCCAGTACTTC
TRBJ1-6	.	TRBD1	TRBV10-3	CAIKGTENSPLHF	TGTGCCATCAAGGGGACAGAGAATTCACCCCTCCACTTT
TRBJ2-1	.	.	TRBV6-6	CASSYGSGYNEQFF	TGTGCCAGCAGTTACGGTAGTGGGTACAATGAGCAGTTCTTC
TRBJ1-1	.	.	TRBV20-1	CSAGRAVGLRTEAFF	TGCAGTGCTGGGCGGGCGGTGGGTTTAAGGACTGAAGCTTTCTTT
TRBJ1-6	many	.	TRBV7-2	CASRVSANSPLHF	TGTGCCAGCAGAGTGAGCGCCAATTCACCCCTCCACTTT
TRBJ2-2	.	TRBD2	TRBV4-3	CASSQELAGGTGELFF	TGCGCCAGCAGCCAAGAACTAGCGGGGGGGACCGGGGAGCTGTTTTTT
TRBJ2-7	few	TRBD1	TRBV5-6	CASSLVGDRYNEQYF	TGTGCCAGCAGCTTGGTCGGGGACAGGTACAACGAGCAGTACTTC
TRBJ1-2	.	TRBD1	TRBV7-2	CASSTPGQGAYGYTF	TGTGCCAGCAGCACTCCGGGACAGGGGGCGTATGGCTACACCTTC
TRBJ2-3	few	TRBD2	TRBV7-2	CASSLWAGGPFFTDTQYF	TGTGCCAGCAGCTTATGGGCGGGGGGGCCTTTTTTTACAGATACGCAGTATTTT
TRBJ1-2	.	TRBD1	TRBV24-1	CATSGRGQGYGYTF	TGTGCCACCAGTGGCCGAGGACAGGGTTATGGCTACACCTTC
TRBJ1-5	many	.	TRBV29-1	CSVEGAPGQPQHF	TGCAGCGTTGAGGGGGCACCGGGGCAGCCCCAGCATTTT
TRBJ2-3	.	TRBD2	TRBV12-3/TRBV12-4	CASSLEGGGVTDTQYF	TGTGCCAGCAGTTTAGAGGGCGGGGGGGTCACAGATACGCAGTATTTT